This TCR beta chain appears in the sequencing data of a study of regulatory T cells in long-lasting Graves disease. Assembly of TCR beta libraries relied on iRepertoire HTBI primers together with Arm-PCR of CDR3 regions. Original processing notes: The identification of approximately 62 TRBV and some 13 TRBJ segments was made across samples. MiXCR, applied by TCRdb to the multiplex PCR reads, yields one record per CDR3 protein. TCRdb's processing, not the study's, gives the V and J calls here. The sample lists about 340,000 distinct CDR3 sequences; around 20% were seen once. This clonotype was detected only a few times. Time point indicated: persistent/refractory GD, antithyroid drugs over 5 years with positive TRAb. Extracted PBMC RNA gave rise to the TCR library. The receptor's source is a female donor with Graves disease. This specimen consisted of peripheral blood mononuclear cells (PBMCs), obtained when the disease was refractory, from a patient treated with antithyroid drugs.

This CDR3 reads CASSSGTGGFYEQYF. The CDR3 nucleotides are TGTGCCAGCAGCTCCGGGACAGGGGGATTCTACGAGCAGTACTTC. The genes are TRBV7-8 and TRBJ2-7; 11 nucleotides match TRBD1. The CDR3 loop spans 15 amino acids. J gave up 3 bases and V 4 bases, and 5 bases lay outside the gene matches. Germline V CDR1 and CDR2: SGHVS, FQNEAQ.